This T cell receptor (beta chain) was found in a study of blood T cell repertoires in COVID-19. Study overall: Samples came from the United States, Italy and Spain, spanning acute and convalescent COVID-19. PBMCs, B-cell-depleted T cells, or T cells provided the cDNA or gDNA that made up the material.

Germline V gives CDR1 SSHAT, CDR2 FNYEAQ (reference sequence). CDR3 length: 15 amino acids. Trimming took off 5 bases at V and 5 bases at J, with 18 bases between the two ends. As handled by the study authors: Amplification of reference gene primers provided the estimated nucleated cell counts. Some clones are missing from TCRdb's copy, which holds only in-frame ones; the method was immunoSEQ multiplex PCR. D and trimming come from the DNA, and the V and J calls and clone size come from that table. This table holds some 120,000 clones, about four fifths found once. This receptor was identified in a man older than 75 with acute or convalescent COVID-19. Source material: peripheral blood. The J gene is TRBJ2-5, the V gene TRBV7-7; D might be TRBD2 (6 bases). As DNA, the CDR3 is TGTGCCAGCAGCCCCGGGGGAGGAGTGGGGGAGACCCAGTACTTC. The encoded protein is CASSPGGGVGETQYF.